This T cell receptor beta chain was retrieved from a study of blood T cell repertoires in COVID-19. Study-wide background: Sites in the United States, Italy and Spain provided acute and convalescent COVID-19 samples. From T cells, B-cell-depleted T cells, or PBMCs came the material, which was cDNA or gDNA.

Original processing methods: Scientists estimated how many nucleated cells there were by amplifying reference gene primers. Assay used: immunoSEQ multiplex PCR; TCRdb lists only in-frame clones, some missing. V and J calls and clone size are given by that table; D and trimming were obtained from the DNA. This table holds tens of thousands of clones, 87% found once. Germline V gene data show CDR1 as MNHEY and CDR2 as SVGAGI. Deletions cut 7 bases from V and 4 bases from J, with 14 bases between. The CDR3 is 13 residues long. The TCR sequence derives from a woman between 45 and 65 years old with active or convalescent COVID-19. The sequenced sample was peripheral blood. The rearrangement uses TRBV6-5 and TRBJ2-7, with D perhaps matching TRBD1 (6 bases). The CDR3 loop reads CASTGQRLYEQYF. The CDR3 DNA follows: TGTGCCAGCACCGGACAGCGACTATACGAGCAGTACTTC.